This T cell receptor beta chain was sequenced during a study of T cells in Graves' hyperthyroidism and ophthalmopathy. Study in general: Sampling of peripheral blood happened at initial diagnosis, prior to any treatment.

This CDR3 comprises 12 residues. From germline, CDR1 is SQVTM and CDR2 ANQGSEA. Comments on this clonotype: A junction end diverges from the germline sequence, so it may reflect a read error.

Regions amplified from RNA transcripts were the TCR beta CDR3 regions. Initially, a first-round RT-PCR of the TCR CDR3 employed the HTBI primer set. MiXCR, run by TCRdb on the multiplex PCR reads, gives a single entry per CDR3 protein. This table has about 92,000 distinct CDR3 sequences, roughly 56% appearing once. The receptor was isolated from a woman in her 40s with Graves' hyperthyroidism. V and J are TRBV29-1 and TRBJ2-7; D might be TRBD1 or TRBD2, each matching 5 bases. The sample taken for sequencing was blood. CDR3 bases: TGCAGCGTGTGGGGGACGGGCTACGAGCAGTGCTTC. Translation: CSVWGTGYEQCF.